The 16 T cell receptor beta chains below come from one sample, sequenced in a study of response to subunit inactivated influenza vaccine. Each CDR3 protein is one row after TCRdb ran MiXCR on the RT-PCR reads. Of approximately 500,000 distinct CDR3 sequences listed, roughly 13% were seen once; the top ten hold over 10%. Source: PBMCs from blood, taken about 6 weeks after vaccination. All receptors come from a man aged 45-60 years who received an inactivated influenza vaccine.

V and J are TRBV7-2 and TRBJ2-7, with TRBD1 matching over 7 bases. This CDR3 is 14 amino acids long. Germline trimming cut 4 bases from V and 4 bases from J; bases unmatched to any gene: 7. Germline V gene lookup returns CDR1 SGHTA and CDR2 FQGNSA. In DNA form, the CDR3 reads TGTGCCAGCAGCTCAACTACAGGGGAGTACGAGCAGTACTTC. Translation: CASSSTTGEYEQYF.

In this sample, this clonotype turned up a few times. The chain recombines TRBV24-1 with TRBJ1-1, with 9 positions matching TRBD1. Looked up from germline, CDR1 is KGHDR and CDR2 is SFDVKD. J lost 7 bases, V lost 5 bases, and 16 bases had no gene match. The CDR3 spans 17 residues. As DNA, the CDR3 is TGTGCCACCAGTGTCCCCCGGGACAGGGTGGGGTTGGGTGAAGCTTTCTTT. As protein: CATSVPRDRVGLGEAFF.

This rearrangement joins TRBV28 to TRBJ2-7; D remains unclear. V was trimmed by 6 bases and J by 3 bases, leaving 9 bases between them. This CDR3 comprises 12 residues. CDR1 and CDR2 (germline): MDHEN, SYDVKM. The CDR3 loop is CASSYTRYEQYF. CDR3 DNA sequence: TGTGCCAGCAGCTATACCCGCTACGAGCAGTACTTC. The full variable domain, in which reference TRBV28 and TRBJ2-7 provide the parts outside the CDR3, is DVKVTQSSRYLVKRTGEKVFLECVQDMDHENMFWYRQDPGLGLRLIYFSYDVKMKEKGDIPEGYSVSREKKERFSLILESASTNQTSMYLCASSYTRYEQYFGPGTRLTVT.

The CDR3 DNA is TGTGCCAGCAGTCCCATATGGTTAAGGTCTGGGGCCAACGTCCTGACTTTC. It encodes CASSPIWLRSGANVLTF. The chain employs TRBV28 and TRBJ2-6; D unresolved. Per germline, CDR1 MDHEN and CDR2 SYDVKM. This CDR3 is built from 17 residues. V was clipped by 5 bases and J by 1 base, with 15 bases between them.

The chain has TRBV12-3 or TRBV12-4 and TRBJ2-5; 8 bases fit TRBD2. The V gene end was trimmed by 5 bases and the J gene end by 1 base; junction bases not matched to a gene: 6. The CDR3 sequence is 15 residues long. The CDR3 nucleotides are TGTGCCAGCAGTATTTACGGGGGGGTCCAAGAGACCCAGTACTTC. Translated, it gives CASSIYGGVQETQYF.

The sample holds one count of this clonotype. This chain connects TRBV4-1 to TRBJ2-3, with 12 bases aligning to TRBD2. This CDR3 is 15 amino acids long. Germline loops: CDR1 MGHRA, CDR2 YSYEKL. V shed 5 bases and J 6 bases; nucleotides not matched to a gene: 6. CDR3 amino acids: CASSSLAGGRDTQYF. The CDR3 nucleotides read TGCGCCAGCAGCTCTCTAGCGGGGGGGCGGGATACGCAGTATTTT.

This chain connects TRBV12-3 or TRBV12-4 to TRBJ1-6, with a weak D call TRBD1 (5 bases). CDR3 length equals 15 residues. Between the trimmed V and J ends, which lost 7 bases and 8 bases, there was a span of 18 bases. The CDR3 loop is CASTVSGTRHSPLHF. DNA for the CDR3: TGTGCCAGCACCGTCTCCGGGACTCGACATTCACCCCTCCACTTT.

In the case of this clonotype: A single base separates this from a much larger clone, so it may be a read error. The V gene is TRBV20-1, the J gene TRBJ2-1; D is uncertain. CDR1 is DFQATT and CDR2 is SNEGSKA in the germline V gene (reference sequence). V lost 3 bases and J 7 bases, leaving 13 bases between the germline ends. The CDR3 totals 13 residues. The CDR3 protein is CSASSRPRNEQFF. As DNA, the CDR3 is TGCAGTGCTAGCTCAAGGCCCAGAAATGAGCAGTTCTTC.

The chain carries TRBV5-5 and TRBJ1-6, with TRBD1 matching 7 bases. V was pared by 4 bases and J by 7 bases, with 8 bases of the junction left unmatched. The length of the CDR3 is 15 residues. Per germline, CDR1 SGHKS and CDR2 YYEKEE (reference sequence). CDR3 nucleotide sequence: TGTGCCAGCAGCGCCTCGGGACAGCCAAATTCACCCCTCCACTTT. Translating gives CASSASGQPNSPLHF.

This clonotype was found many times. The gene calls are TRBV12-3 or TRBV12-4 and TRBJ2-2; 7 bases match TRBD1. The V segment lost 4 bases and the J segment 2 bases; nucleotides outside the gene matches: 4. The CDR3 covers 15 residues. The CDR3 reads CASSSGTVNTGELFF. The CDR3 DNA follows: TGTGCCAGCAGTTCAGGGACAGTCAACACCGGGGAGCTGTTTTTT.

The V gene is TRBV6-1, the J gene TRBJ1-2, with 10 bases that match TRBD1. The CDR3 is 15 amino acids. The germline CDR1 and CDR2 sequences are MNHNS and SASEGT. V lost 4 bases, J lost 6 bases, and 8 bases stayed unmatched. CDR3 residues: CASSVRTGQGDGYTF. The CDR3, as DNA: TGTGCCAGCAGTGTGCGAACTGGACAGGGGGATGGCTACACCTTC.

This clonotype was recorded many times. The chain joins TRBV12-3 or TRBV12-4 to TRBJ1-3; maybe TRBD1 (5 bases). CDR3 length equals 12 residues. V lost 4 bases and J lost 7, with 8 bases in between. Here the CDR3 reads CASSWGRNTIYF. CDR3 sequence (DNA): TGTGCCAGCAGTTGGGGACGGAACACCATATATTTT.

This clonotype was seen many times. The chain carries TRBV4-3 and TRBJ2-3, with 11 positions matching TRBD1. V dropped 1 base and J dropped 5; count of bases not matched to a gene: 5. The CDR3 spans 16 residues. Looked up from germline, CDR1 is LGHNA and CDR2 is YSLEER. CDR3 amino acids: CASSQGHGTGGDTQYF. The CDR3 DNA sequence: TGCGCCAGCAGCCAAGGGCACGGGACAGGGGGAGATACGCAGTATTTT.

The chain is built from TRBV7-6 and TRBJ2-7; D perhaps matches TRBD1 (5 bases). The CDR3 is made up of 13 amino acids. The germline V and J ends were trimmed by 1 base and 5 bases, with 9 bases remaining between them. Germline CDR1 and CDR2: SGHVS and FNYEAQ. The CDR3 coding sequence is TGTGCCAGCAGCTTAGTGCAGGGCCACGAGCAGTACTTC. Translated, it gives CASSLVQGHEQYF.

The rearrangement uses TRBV6-5 and TRBJ2-7, with 9 bases lining up with TRBD1. Trimming cost V 4 bases and J 2 bases; bases outside gene matches: 9. Germline V gives CDR1 MNHEY, CDR2 SVGAGI. CDR3 length: 16 amino acids. CDR3 sequence reads: CASSSNIGTGTYEQYF. The CDR3 coding sequence is TGTGCCAGCAGTTCGAACATCGGGACAGGGACCTACGAGCAGTACTTC.

On this clonotype: A junction end diverges from the germline sequence, so it may reflect a read error. This chain uses TRBV4-3 with TRBJ2-6; no clear D. Germline V gene lookup returns CDR1 LGHNA and CDR2 YSLEER. This CDR3 has 17 amino acids. CDR3 sequence reads: CASSQDGANSGVNVLTF. The DNA for the CDR3 is TGCGCCAGCAGCCAGGACGGCGCAAACTCTGGGGTCAACGTCCTGACTTTC.